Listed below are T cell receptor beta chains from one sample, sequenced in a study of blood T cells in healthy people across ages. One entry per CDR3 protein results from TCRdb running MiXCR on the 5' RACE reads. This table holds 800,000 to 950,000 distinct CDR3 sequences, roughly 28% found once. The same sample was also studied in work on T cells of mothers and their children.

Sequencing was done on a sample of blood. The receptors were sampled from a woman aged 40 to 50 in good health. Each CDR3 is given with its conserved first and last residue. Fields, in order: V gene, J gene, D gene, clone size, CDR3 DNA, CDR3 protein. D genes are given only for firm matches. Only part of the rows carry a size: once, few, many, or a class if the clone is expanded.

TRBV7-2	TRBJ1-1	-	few	TGTGCCAGCAGCTTGCGGGGACCCACGAACACTGAAGCTTTCTTT	CASSLRGPTNTEAFF
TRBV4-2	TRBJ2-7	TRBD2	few	TGTGCCAGCAGCCAAGAAAGGACTAGCGGGGCCTCCTACGAGCAGTACTTC	CASSQERTSGASYEQYF
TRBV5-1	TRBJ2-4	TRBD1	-	TGCGCCAGCAGCTTGGTGGGACAGGGACTAGCCAAAAACATTCAGTACTTC	CASSLVGQGLAKNIQYF
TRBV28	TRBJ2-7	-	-	TGTGCCAGCAGGAAGGGACATCAGTCCTACGAGCAGTACTTC	CASRKGHQSYEQYF
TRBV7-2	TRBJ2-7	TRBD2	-	TGTGCCAGCAGGTTACCGACTAGCGGGAGTTACGAGCAGTACTTC	CASRLPTSGSYEQYF
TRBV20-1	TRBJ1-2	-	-	TGCAGTGCCCCCCCGGGCTACACCTTC	CSAPPGYTF
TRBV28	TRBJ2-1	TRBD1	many	TGTGCCAGCAGTTCCATCCCCTCGACAGGGGGTTTTACATGGGTCCAGTTCTTC	CASSSIPSTGGFTWVQFF
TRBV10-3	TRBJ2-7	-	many	TGTGCCATCAGTGACAGCTCCTACGAGCAGTACTTC	CAISDSSYEQYF
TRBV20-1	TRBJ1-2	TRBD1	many	TGCTGTTTTTCGGACAGGGGCAACTATGGCTACACCTTC	CCFSDRGNYGYTF
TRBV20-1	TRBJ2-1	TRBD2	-	TGCAGTGCTAAGGGACTAGCCTACAATGAGCAGTTCTTC	CSAKGLAYNEQFF
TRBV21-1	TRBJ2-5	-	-	TGTGCCAGCAGCAAAGAGGGACCGCAGGGTGGGACCCAGTACTTC	CASSKEGPQGGTQYF